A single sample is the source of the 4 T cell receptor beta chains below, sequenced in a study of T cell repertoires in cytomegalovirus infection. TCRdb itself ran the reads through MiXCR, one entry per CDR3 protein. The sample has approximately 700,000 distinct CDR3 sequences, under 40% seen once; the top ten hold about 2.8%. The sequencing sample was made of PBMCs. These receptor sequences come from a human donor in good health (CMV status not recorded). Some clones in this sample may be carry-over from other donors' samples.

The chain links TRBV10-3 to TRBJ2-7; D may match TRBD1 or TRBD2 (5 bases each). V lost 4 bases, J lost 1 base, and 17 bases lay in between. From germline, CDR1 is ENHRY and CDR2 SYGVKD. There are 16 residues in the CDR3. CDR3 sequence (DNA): TGTGCCATCAGTGTTGGGGAGCAGGGCCCGTCCTACGAGCAGTACTTC. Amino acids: CAISVGEQGPSYEQYF.

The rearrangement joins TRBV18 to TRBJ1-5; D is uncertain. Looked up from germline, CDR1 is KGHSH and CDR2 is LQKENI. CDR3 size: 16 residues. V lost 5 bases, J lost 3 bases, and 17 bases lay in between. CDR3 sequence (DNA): TGTGCCAGCTCAGATAAAAGTTCCTCCCCCAATCAGCCCCAGCATTTT. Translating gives CASSDKSSSPNQPQHF.

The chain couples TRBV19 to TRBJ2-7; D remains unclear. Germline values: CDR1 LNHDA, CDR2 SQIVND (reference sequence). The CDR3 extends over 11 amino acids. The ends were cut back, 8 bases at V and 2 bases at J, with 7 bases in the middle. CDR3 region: CASGIPYEQYF. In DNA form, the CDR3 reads TGTGCCAGTGGGATCCCCTACGAGCAGTACTTC.

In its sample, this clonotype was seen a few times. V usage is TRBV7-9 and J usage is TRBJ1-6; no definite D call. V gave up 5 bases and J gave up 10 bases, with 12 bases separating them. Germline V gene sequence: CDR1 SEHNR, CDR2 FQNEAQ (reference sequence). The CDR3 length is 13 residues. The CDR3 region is CASSPPDYSPLHF. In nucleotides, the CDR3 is TGTGCCAGCAGCCCCCCAGACTACTCACCCCTCCACTTT.